The 5 T cell receptor beta chains listed next were all sequenced from one sample in a study of persistence of HIV-infected CD4 T cells. The libraries were made with immunoSEQ version 4 in survey mode. Assay: immunoSEQ multiplex PCR; the TCRdb copy retains only in-frame clones and omits some. This table has 43,000 or so clones, about 90% appearing once. These receptors are not linked to any known antigen. Cells were stimulated nonspecifically with anti-CD3/anti-CD28 magnetic beads. Sorting of responding CD4+ T cells relied on upregulated CD40 ligand together with CD69. The input for sequencing was CD4+ T cells sorted from PBMCs after roughly 18-hour stimulation, taken from a patient who received antiretroviral therapy. These receptors were collected from an adult man with HIV who was CMV-seropositive.

Concerning this clone itself: Relative to the germline gene, one junction end is altered; a read error may explain this. V is TRBV19 and J is TRBJ1-6; D perhaps matches TRBD1 (6 bases). The CDR3 length is 14 residues. Germline assignment: CDR1 LNHDA and CDR2 SQIVND (reference sequence). The DNA for the CDR3 is TGTGCCAGTAGCCCCGGGACATCTAATTCGCCCCTCCACTTT. It codes for CASSPGTSNSPLHF.

The chain employs TRBV9 and TRBJ1-2; D is unresolved. From germline, CDR1 is SGDLS and CDR2 YYNGEE. This CDR3 has 15 amino acids. V dropped 0 bases and J dropped 4 bases, with 13 bases sitting between them. The CDR3 spells CASSVGATQPYGYTF. The CDR3 DNA reads TGTGCCAGCAGCGTAGGGGCAACCCAGCCCTATGGCTACACCTTC.

The V and J genes are TRBV12-3 or TRBV12-4 and TRBJ1-2; D not certain. Deletions cut 7 bases from V and 1 base from J, with 7 bases between. CDR3 size: 12 residues. CDR3 sequence: CASTGFNYGYTF. CDR3 coding DNA: TGTGCCAGCACCGGGTTTAACTATGGCTACACCTTC.

CDR3 DNA: TGTGCCAGCAGTGCAACGACAGGGTCTGAAGCTTTCTTT. Its protein product is CASSATTGSEAFF. This chain uses TRBV2 with TRBJ1-1, with 7 bases lining up with TRBD1. This CDR3 is 13 amino acids long. Germline CDR1 reads SNHLY; CDR2 reads FYNNEI. Losses at the gene ends were 4 bases for V and 6 bases for J; bases not matched to a gene: 5.

The chain uses TRBV21-1 and TRBJ2-7; TRBD2 is the table's D call and was not checked against the DNA. TRBV21-1 is a listed pseudogene. This CDR3 is 16 amino acids long. CDR3 nucleotides: TGTGCCAGCAGCAAAGAAGGTCCAGGGGAGGGTTACGAGCAGTACTTC. It codes for CASSKEGPGEGYEQYF.